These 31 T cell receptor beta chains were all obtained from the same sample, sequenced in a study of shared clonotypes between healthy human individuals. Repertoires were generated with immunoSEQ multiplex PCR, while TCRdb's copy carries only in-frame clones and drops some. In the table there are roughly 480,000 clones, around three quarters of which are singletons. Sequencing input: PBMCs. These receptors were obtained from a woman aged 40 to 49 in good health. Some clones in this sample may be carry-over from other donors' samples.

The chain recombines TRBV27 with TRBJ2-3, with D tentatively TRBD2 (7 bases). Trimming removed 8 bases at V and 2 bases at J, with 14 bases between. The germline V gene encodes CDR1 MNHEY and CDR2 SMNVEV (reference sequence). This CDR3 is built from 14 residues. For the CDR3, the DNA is TGTGCCAGCCGGGACGCGGGGGCCACAGATACGCAGTATTTT. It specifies CASRDAGATDTQYF.

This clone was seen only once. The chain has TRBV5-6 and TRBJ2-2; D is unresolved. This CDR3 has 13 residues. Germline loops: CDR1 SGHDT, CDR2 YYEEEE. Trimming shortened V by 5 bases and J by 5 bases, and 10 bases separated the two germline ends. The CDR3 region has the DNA TGTGCCAGCAGGTCCGGGCGGACCGGGGAGCTGTTTTTT. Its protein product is CASRSGRTGELFF.

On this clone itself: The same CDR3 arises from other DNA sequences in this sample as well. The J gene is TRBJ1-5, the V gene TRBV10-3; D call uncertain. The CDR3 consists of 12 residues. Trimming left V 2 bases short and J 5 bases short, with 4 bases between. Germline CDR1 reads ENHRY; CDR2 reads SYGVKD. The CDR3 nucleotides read TGTGCCATCAGTGAGCCGGATCAGCCCCAGCATTTT. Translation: CAISEPDQPQHF.

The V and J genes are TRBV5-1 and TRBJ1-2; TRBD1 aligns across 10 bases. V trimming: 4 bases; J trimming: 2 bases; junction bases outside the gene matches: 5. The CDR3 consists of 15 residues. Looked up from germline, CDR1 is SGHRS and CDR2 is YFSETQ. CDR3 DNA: TGCGCCAGCAGCATGACAGGGGGCGGGAACTATGGCTACACCTTC. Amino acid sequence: CASSMTGGGNYGYTF.

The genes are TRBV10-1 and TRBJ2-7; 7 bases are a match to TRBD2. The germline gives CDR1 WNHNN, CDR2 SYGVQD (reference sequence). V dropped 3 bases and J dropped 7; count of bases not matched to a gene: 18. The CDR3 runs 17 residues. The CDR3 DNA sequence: TGCGCCAGCAGTGATGAAGGGGTACCGGCCAAGGGAGGGGAGCAGTACTTC. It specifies CASSDEGVPAKGGEQYF.

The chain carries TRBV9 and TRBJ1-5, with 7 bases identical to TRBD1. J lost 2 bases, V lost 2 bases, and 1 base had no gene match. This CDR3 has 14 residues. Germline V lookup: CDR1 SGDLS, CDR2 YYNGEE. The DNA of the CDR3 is TGTGCCAGCAGCGTCACAGGGGGCAATCAGCCCCAGCATTTT. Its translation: CASSVTGGNQPQHF. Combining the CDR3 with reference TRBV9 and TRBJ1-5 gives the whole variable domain DSGVTQTPKHLITATGQRVTLRCSPRSGDLSVYWYQQSLDQGLQFLIQYYNGEERAKGNILERFSAQQFPDLHSELNLSSLELGDSALYFCASSVTGGNQPQHFGDGTRLSIL.

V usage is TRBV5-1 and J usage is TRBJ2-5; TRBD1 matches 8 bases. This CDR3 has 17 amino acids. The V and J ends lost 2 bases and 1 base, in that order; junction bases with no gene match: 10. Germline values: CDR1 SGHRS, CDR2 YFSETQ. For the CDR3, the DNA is TGCGCCAGCAGCTTAAACGCAGCCGGGACAGGCCAAGAGACCCAGTACTTC. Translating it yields CASSLNAAGTGQETQYF. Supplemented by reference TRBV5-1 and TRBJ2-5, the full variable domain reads KAGVTQTPRYLIKTRGQQVTLSCSPISGHRSVSWYQQTPGQGLQFLFEYFSETQRNKGNFPGRFSGRQFSNSRSEMNVSTLELGDSALYLCASSLNAAGTGQETQYFGPGTRLLVL.

CDR3: CASSLAGINIQYF. DNA of the CDR3: TGTGCCAGCAGCTTAGCGGGCATAAACATTCAGTACTTC. The chain combines TRBV7-2 with TRBJ2-4; unclear D gene. This CDR3 is 13 amino acids long. Germline V gives CDR1 SGHTA, CDR2 FQGNSA. The V and J ends lost 0 bases and 6 bases respectively, with 6 bases between them. Supplemented by reference TRBV7-2 and TRBJ2-4, the full variable domain reads GAGVSQSPSNKVTEKGKDVELRCDPISGHTALYWYRQSLGQGLEFLIYFQGNSAPDKSGLPSDRFSAERTGGSVSTLTIQRTQQEDSAVYLCASSLAGINIQYFGAGTRLSVL.

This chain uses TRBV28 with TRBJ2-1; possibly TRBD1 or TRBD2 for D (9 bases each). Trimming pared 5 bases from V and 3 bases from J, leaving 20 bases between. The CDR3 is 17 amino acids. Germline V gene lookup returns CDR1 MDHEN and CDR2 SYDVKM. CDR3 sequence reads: CASSRTGVAGDYNEQFF. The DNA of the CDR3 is TGTGCCAGCAGTCGGACAGGGGTAGCGGGAGACTACAATGAGCAGTTCTTC.

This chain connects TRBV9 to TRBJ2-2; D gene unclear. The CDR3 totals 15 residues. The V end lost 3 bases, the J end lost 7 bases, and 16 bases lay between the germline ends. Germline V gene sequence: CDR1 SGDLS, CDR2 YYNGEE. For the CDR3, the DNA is TGTGCCAGCAGCGGCTATATGATGTTTGGCGGGGAGCTGTTTTTT. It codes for CASSGYMMFGGELFF.

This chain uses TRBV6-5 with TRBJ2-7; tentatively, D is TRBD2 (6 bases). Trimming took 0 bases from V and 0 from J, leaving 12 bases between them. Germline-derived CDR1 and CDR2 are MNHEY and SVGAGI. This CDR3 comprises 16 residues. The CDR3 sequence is CASSYSGLARSYEQYF. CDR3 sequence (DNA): TGTGCCAGCAGTTACTCAGGGCTAGCGCGCTCCTACGAGCAGTACTTC.

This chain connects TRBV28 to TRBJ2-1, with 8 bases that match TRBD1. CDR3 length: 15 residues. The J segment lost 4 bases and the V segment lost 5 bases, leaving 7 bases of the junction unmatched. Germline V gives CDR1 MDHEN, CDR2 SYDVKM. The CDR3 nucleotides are TGTGCCAGCAGTCGGACAGGGAATAGGTACAATGAGCAGTTCTTC. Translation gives CASSRTGNRYNEQFF.

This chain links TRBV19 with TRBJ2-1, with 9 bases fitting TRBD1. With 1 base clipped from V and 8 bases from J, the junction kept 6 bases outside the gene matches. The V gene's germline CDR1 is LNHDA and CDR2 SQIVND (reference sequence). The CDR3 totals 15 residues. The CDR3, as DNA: TGTGCCAGTAGTATAGGGGGGACAGGGCTCGATGAGCAGTTCTTC. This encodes CASSIGGTGLDEQFF.

The CDR3, as DNA: TGTGCCAGCAGTTTCTACCAAGAGACCCAGTACTTC. This encodes CASSFYQETQYF. The chain couples TRBV2 to TRBJ2-5; D is ambiguous. V shed 5 bases and J shed 0 bases, with 4 bases lying between them. The CDR3 runs 12 residues. Germline assignment: CDR1 SNHLY and CDR2 FYNNEI.

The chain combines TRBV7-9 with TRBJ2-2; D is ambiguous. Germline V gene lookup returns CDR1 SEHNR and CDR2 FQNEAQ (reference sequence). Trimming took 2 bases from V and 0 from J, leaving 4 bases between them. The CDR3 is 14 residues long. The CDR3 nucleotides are TGTGCCAGCAGCTTAAACTCGAACACCGGGGAGCTGTTTTTT. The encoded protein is CASSLNSNTGELFF.

CDR3 bases: TGTGCCAGCAGTTGGGGGTATGCAACTAATGAAAAACTGTTTTTT. Its translation is CASSWGYATNEKLFF. The chain uses TRBV5-5 and TRBJ1-4, with D perhaps matching TRBD1 (5 bases). Germline values: CDR1 SGHKS, CDR2 YYEKEE (reference sequence). The CDR3 has 15 residues. V lost 5 bases, J lost 0 bases, and 11 bases lay in between.

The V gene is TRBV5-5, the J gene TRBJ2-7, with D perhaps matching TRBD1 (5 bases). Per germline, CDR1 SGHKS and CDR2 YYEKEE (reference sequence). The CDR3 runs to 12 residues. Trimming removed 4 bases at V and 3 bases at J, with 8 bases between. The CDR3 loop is CASSPTVYEQYF. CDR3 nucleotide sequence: TGTGCCAGCAGCCCGACAGTCTACGAGCAGTACTTC.

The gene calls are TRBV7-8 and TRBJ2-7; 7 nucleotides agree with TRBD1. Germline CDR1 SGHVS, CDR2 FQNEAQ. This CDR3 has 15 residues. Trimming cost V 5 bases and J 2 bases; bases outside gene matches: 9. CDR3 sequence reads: CASSHDRDLTYEQYF. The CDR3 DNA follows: TGTGCCAGCAGCCATGACAGGGACCTTACCTACGAGCAGTACTTC.

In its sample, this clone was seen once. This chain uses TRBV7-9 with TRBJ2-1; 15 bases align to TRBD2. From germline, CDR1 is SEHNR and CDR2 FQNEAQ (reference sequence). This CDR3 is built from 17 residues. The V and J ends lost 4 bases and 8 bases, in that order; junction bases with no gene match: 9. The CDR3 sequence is CASSSRTSGRAEDEQFF. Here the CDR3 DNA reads TGTGCCAGCAGCTCCCGGACTAGCGGGAGGGCCGAGGATGAGCAGTTCTTC. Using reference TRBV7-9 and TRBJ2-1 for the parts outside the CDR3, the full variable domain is DTGVSQNPRHKITKRGQNVTFRCDPISEHNRLYWYRQTLGQGPEFLTYFQNEAQLEKSRLLSDRFSAERPKGSFSTLEIQRTEQGDSAMYLCASSSRTSGRAEDEQFFGPGTRLTVL.

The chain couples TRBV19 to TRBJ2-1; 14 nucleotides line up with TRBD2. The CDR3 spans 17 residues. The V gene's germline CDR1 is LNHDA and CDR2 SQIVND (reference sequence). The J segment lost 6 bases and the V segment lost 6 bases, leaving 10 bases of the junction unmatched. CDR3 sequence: CASRAATSGRASNEQFF. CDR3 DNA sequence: TGTGCCAGTAGGGCGGCGACTAGCGGGAGGGCCTCCAATGAGCAGTTCTTC.

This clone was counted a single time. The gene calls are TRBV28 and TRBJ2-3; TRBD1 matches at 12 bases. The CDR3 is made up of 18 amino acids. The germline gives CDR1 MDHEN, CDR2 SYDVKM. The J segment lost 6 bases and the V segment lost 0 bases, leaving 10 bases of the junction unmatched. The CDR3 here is CASSLWSGTGGGGDTQYF. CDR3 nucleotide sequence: TGTGCCAGCAGTTTATGGTCTGGGACAGGGGGCGGAGGTGATACGCAGTATTTT.

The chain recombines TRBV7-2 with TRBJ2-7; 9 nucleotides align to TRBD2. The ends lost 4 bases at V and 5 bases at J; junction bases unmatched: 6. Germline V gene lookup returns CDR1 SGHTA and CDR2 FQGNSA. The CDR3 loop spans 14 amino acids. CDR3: CASSWAGGSHEQYF. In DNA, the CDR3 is TGTGCCAGCAGCTGGGCGGGAGGGAGCCACGAGCAGTACTTC.

Here the CDR3 DNA reads TGTGCCAGCAGCCCTAGTCGGCAGGGCTGGACCGGGGAGCTGTTTTTT. It translates to CASSPSRQGWTGELFF. The rearrangement uses TRBV13 and TRBJ2-2; maybe TRBD1 (5 bases). V was clipped by 5 bases and J by 5 bases, with 18 bases between them. Germline-derived CDR1 and CDR2 are PRHDT and FYEKMQ (reference sequence). The CDR3 loop spans 16 amino acids.

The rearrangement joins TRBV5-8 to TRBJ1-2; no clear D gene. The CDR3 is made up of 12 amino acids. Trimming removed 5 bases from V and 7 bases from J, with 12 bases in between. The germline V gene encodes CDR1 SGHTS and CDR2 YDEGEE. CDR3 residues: CASRGSLGGYTF. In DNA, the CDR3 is TGTGCCAGCAGGGGGTCGTTAGGTGGCTACACCTTC.

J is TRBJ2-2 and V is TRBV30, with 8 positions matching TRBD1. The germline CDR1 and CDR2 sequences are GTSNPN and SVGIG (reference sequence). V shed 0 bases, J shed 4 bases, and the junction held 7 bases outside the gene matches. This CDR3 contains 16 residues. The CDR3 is CAWSVLGQGATGELFF. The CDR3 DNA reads TGTGCCTGGAGTGTTCTCGGACAGGGCGCCACCGGGGAGCTGTTTTTT.

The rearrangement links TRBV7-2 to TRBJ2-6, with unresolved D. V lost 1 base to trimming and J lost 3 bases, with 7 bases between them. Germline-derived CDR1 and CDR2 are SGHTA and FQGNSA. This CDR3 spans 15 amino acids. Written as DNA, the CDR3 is TGTGCCAGCAGCTTAGATGGGATTGGGGCCAACGTCCTGACTTTC. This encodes CASSLDGIGANVLTF.

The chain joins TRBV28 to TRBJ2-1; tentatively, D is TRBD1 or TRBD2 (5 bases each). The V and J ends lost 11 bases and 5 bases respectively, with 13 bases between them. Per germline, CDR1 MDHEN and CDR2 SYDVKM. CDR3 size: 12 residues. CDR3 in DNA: TGTGCCGCGCGCTTGGGGGACAATGAGCAGTTCTTC. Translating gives CAARLGDNEQFF.

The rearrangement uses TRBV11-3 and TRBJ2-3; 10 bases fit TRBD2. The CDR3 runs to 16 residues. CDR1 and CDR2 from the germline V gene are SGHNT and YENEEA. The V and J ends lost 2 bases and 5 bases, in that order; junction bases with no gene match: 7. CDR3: CASSLRLAGVRDTQYF. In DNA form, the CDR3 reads TGTGCCAGCAGCTTAAGGCTAGCGGGAGTAAGAGATACGCAGTATTTT.

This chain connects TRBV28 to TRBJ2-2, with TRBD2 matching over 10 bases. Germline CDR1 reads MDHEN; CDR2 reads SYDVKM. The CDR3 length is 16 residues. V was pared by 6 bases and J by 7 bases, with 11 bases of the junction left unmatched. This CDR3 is CASRPSGRAGNGELFF. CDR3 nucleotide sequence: TGTGCCAGCAGACCAAGCGGGAGGGCCGGGAACGGGGAGCTGTTTTTT.

CDR3 in DNA: TGTGCCAGCAGCCTGGTTGGACAGGGGGCAACTAATGAAAAACTGTTTTTT. It codes for CASSLVGQGATNEKLFF. The chain joins TRBV5-8 to TRBJ1-4; 10 nucleotides agree with TRBD1. CDR1 is SGHTS, CDR2 YDEGEE, per germline. This CDR3 is built from 17 residues. V was pared by 4 bases and J by 0 bases, with 6 bases of the junction left unmatched.

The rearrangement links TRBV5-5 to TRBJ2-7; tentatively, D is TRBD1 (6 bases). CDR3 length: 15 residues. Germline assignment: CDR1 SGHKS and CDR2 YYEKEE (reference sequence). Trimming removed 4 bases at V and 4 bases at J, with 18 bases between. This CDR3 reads CASSMTGEPRYEQYF. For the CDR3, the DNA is TGTGCCAGCAGCATGACAGGAGAACCGAGATACGAGCAGTACTTC.